One sample yielded the 17 T cell receptor beta chains listed below, sequenced in a study of blood T cells in healthy people across ages. Sample-barcoded 5' priming and a J-beta primer mix drove a second PCR of roughly 7 to 11 cycles. TCRdb ran MiXCR on the 5' RACE reads and lists one entry per CDR3 protein. The sample contains 1.5 million to 2 million distinct CDR3 sequences, 28% of which appear only once. Sequencing was performed on blood. These TCRs come from a woman between 25 and 40 years old in good health.

J is TRBJ2-3 and V is TRBV3-1; TRBD2 aligns across 10 bases. The germline V gene encodes CDR1 LGHDT and CDR2 YNNKEL (reference sequence). CDR3 size: 18 residues. The trim removed 0 bases at V and 6 bases at J, leaving 12 bases unmatched. In DNA form, the CDR3 reads TGTGCCAGCAGCCAAGAACCCCGGCTAGCGGGAGTCCTCGATACGCAGTATTTT. This gives the protein CASSQEPRLAGVLDTQYF.

CDR3 DNA sequence: TGCGCCAGCAGCTCCCGGGACGCCACAGATACGCAGTATTTT. Translated: CASSSRDATDTQYF. The rearrangement joins TRBV5-1 to TRBJ2-3; D is perhaps TRBD1 or TRBD2 (5 bases each). Trimming removed 3 bases from V and 2 bases from J, with 10 bases in between. The CDR3 covers 14 residues. The germline V gene encodes CDR1 SGHRS and CDR2 YFSETQ.

CDR3 nucleotide sequence: TGTGCCAGCAGCGCCTATGGACTAGCGGGCTCGCGAGAGACCCAGTACTTC. This sequence encodes CASSAYGLAGSRETQYF. The chain carries TRBV7-9 and TRBJ2-7; 11 bases agree with TRBD2. Gene TRBJ2-5 matches the end of the DNA better, so the J call may be wrong. This CDR3 region has 17 residues. Germline V lookup: CDR1 SEHNR, CDR2 FQNEAQ (reference sequence).

The chain combines TRBV30 with TRBJ2-3; D is tentatively TRBD1 or TRBD2 (5 bases each). CDR3 length: 14 residues. CDR1 is GTSNPN, CDR2 SVGIG, per germline (reference sequence). The ends were cut back, 7 bases at V and 4 bases at J, with 18 bases in the middle. As DNA, the CDR3 is TGTGCCTCCCGAGGGGCAGGGACGCCAGATACGCAGTATTTT. It is translated as CASRGAGTPDTQYF.

In the case of this clonotype: This may stem from a read error, because a much larger clone lies one nucleotide away. The chain recombines TRBV24-1 with TRBJ2-6; TRBD1 matches at 8 bases. This CDR3 contains 17 residues. Germline CDR1 is KGHDR and CDR2 is SFDVKD. In DNA, the CDR3 is TGTGCCACCAGTGATTACGACAGGGGCGCTGGGGCCGACGTCCTGACTTTC. This encodes CATSDYDRGAGADVLTF.

The V and J genes are TRBV10-3 and TRBJ1-1; D remains ambiguous. The ends were cut back, 6 bases at V and 2 bases at J, with 4 bases in the middle. The germline V gene has CDR1 ENHRY and CDR2 SYGVKD. The length of the CDR3 is 11 residues. CDR3 nucleotides: TGTGCCATCAGGGCTAACACTGAAGCTTTCTTT. Translating it yields CAIRANTEAFF.

The rearrangement links TRBV7-9 to TRBJ2-5; 8 bases are shared with TRBD1. The J call may be in error: the DNA end matches TRBJ2-7 better. The germline V gene has CDR1 SEHNR and CDR2 FQNEAQ (reference sequence). This CDR3 is 15 amino acids long. The CDR3 loop is CASSILTGVGVEQYF. The CDR3 nucleotides read TGTGCCAGCAGCATACTGACAGGGGTCGGAGTCGAGCAGTACTTC.

V usage is TRBV2 and J usage is TRBJ2-1; the D is unclear. V shed 9 bases and J shed 5 bases, with 20 bases lying between them. Germline lookup yields CDR1 SNHLY and CDR2 FYNNEI. The CDR3 totals 15 residues. CDR3 sequence (DNA): TGTGCCAGTTTAAGAGACCAAACGGACCACAATGAGCAGTTCTTC. This sequence encodes CASLRDQTDHNEQFF.

The chain links TRBV15 to TRBJ1-2; D is unresolved. With 2 bases removed from V and 6 bases from J, the gap between germline ends came to 10 bases. Germline assignment: CDR1 LNHNV and CDR2 YYDKDF (reference sequence). The CDR3 is 13 amino acids. CDR3 DNA sequence: TGTGCCACCAGCAGAAATCTTGGGGATGGCTACACCTTC. Encoded protein: CATSRNLGDGYTF.

Notes on this clonotype: Mismatch with germline at one junction end may stem from a read error. The chain employs TRBV5-1 and TRBJ2-1; 12 nucleotides agree with TRBD2. CDR1 is SGHRS, CDR2 YFSETQ, per germline. The CDR3 is 18 residues long. The chain's CDR3 is CTSSLRLAGVWTYNEQFF. CDR3 nucleotide sequence: TGCACCAGCAGCTTGCGACTAGCGGGAGTATGGACCTACAATGAGCAGTTCTTC.

Note on this clonotype: This may be a read error: a much more frequent sequence differs by one nucleotide. CDR3 nucleotides: TGCGCCAGCAGCTGGGAGGGGATCTCGTCATATGGCTACACCTTC. As protein: CASSWEGISSYGYTF. The chain recombines TRBV5-1 with TRBJ1-2, with D possibly matching TRBD1 (5 bases). Looked up from germline, CDR1 is SGHRS and CDR2 is YFSETQ. The length of the CDR3 is 15 residues. V lost 3 bases and J lost 5, with 17 bases in between.

The J gene is TRBJ2-4, the V gene TRBV7-9; TRBD2 agrees at 7 bases. TRBJ2-7 matches the DNA end more closely, so the J call is doubtful. Germline V gene data show CDR1 as SEHNR and CDR2 as FQNEAQ (reference sequence). The length of the CDR3 is 14 residues. CDR3 nucleotide sequence: TGTGCCAGCAGCTACCGGGGGGAATTCTACGAGCAGTACTTC. This translates into CASSYRGEFYEQYF.

The chain carries TRBV9 and TRBJ1-1, with D perhaps TRBD1 (6 bases). The CDR3 is 15 amino acids. CDR1 and CDR2 from the germline V gene are SGDLS and YYNGEE. The V gene lost 0 bases and the J gene lost 5 bases, with 14 bases spanning the gap. The CDR3 protein is CASSVVAGVRTEAFF. CDR3 DNA: TGTGCCAGCAGCGTAGTGGCAGGGGTTAGGACTGAAGCTTTCTTT.

This clonotype was counted between two and nine times. V usage is TRBV20-1 and J usage is TRBJ2-1; a weak D match, TRBD2 (5 bases). The CDR3 has 14 amino acids. Per the germline V gene, CDR1 is DFQATT and CDR2 is SNEGSKA (reference sequence). Trimming took 6 bases from V and 4 from J, leaving 16 bases between them. The CDR3, as DNA: TGCAGTGCGGAGAAGGCGGGCTTTTACAATGAGCAGTTCTTC. Encoded protein: CSAEKAGFYNEQFF.

This clonotype has a handful of counts. The V call is TRBV20-1, the J call TRBJ2-7; TRBD2 matches at 12 bases. CDR1 and CDR2 from the germline V gene are DFQATT and SNEGSKA (reference sequence). The CDR3 spans 14 residues. The junction had 10 bases not matched to a gene; V was cut back by 6 bases and J by 7 bases. CDR3 DNA sequence: TGCAGTGCGACCCGGACTAGCGGGACGCGAGAGCAGTACTTC. Translation: CSATRTSGTREQYF.

This chain links TRBV3-1 with TRBJ2-3; D gene ambiguous. The CDR3 extends over 14 amino acids. Germline V gene data show CDR1 as LGHDT and CDR2 as YNNKEL (reference sequence). V was pared by 1 base and J by 2 bases, with 7 bases between. The CDR3 bases are TGTGCCAGCAGCCAAGCAACGATCACAGATACGCAGTATTTT. Translating gives CASSQATITDTQYF.

This clonotype was counted ten times or more. The gene calls are TRBV6-6 and TRBJ2-5; TRBD1 is a possible D gene (5 bases). Germline V lookup: CDR1 MNHNY, CDR2 SVGAGI (reference sequence). The length of the CDR3 is 12 residues. Deletions cut 5 bases from V and 5 bases from J, with 9 bases between. In DNA, the CDR3 is TGTGCCAGCAGTAATCAGGGTGAGACCCAGTACTTC. Protein: CASSNQGETQYF.